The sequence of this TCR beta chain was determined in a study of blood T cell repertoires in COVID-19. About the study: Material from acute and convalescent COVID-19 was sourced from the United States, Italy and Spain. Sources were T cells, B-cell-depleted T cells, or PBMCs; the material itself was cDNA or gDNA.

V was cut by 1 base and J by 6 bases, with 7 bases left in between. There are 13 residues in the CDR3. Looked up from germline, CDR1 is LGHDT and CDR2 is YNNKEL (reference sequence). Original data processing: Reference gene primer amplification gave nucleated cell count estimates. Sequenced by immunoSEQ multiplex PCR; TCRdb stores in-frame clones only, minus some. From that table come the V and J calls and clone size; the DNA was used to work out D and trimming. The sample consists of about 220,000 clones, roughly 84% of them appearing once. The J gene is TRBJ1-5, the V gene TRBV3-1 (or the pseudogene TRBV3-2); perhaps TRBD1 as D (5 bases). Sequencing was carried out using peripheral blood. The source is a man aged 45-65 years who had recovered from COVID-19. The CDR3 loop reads CASSQVRGQPQHF. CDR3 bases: TGTGCCAGCAGCCAAGTAAGGGGTCAGCCCCAGCATTTT.